The 7 T cell receptor beta chains below come from one sample, sequenced in a study of blood T cell repertoires in COVID-19. Profiling relied on immunoSEQ multiplex PCR, and the TCRdb table lists in-frame clones only, not all of them. The sample yields roughly 140,000 clones, just under 80% seen once. Sequenced sample: peripheral blood. All receptors derive from an older woman with acute or convalescent COVID-19.

The table lists this clone with a few counts. The chain carries TRBV28 and TRBJ2-7; D gene uncertain. CDR1 is MDHEN and CDR2 is SYDVKM in the germline V gene. Trimming left V 1 base short and J 7 bases short, with 8 bases between. The CDR3 extends over 12 amino acids. CDR3 nucleotide sequence: TGTGCCAGCAGTTTATTGGCCGCAGAGCAGTACTTC. Translating it yields CASSLLAAEQYF.

This chain uses TRBV5-1 with TRBJ2-2, with a possible D match to TRBD2 (6 bases). The CDR3 is made up of 17 amino acids. With 4 bases removed from V and 5 bases from J, the gap between germline ends came to 21 bases. The germline gives CDR1 SGHRS, CDR2 YFSETQ. CDR3 sequence (DNA): TGCGCCAGCAGCACAGTCGGGGTCCCAGGAGGGACCGGGGAGCTGTTTTTT. This encodes CASSTVGVPGGTGELFF. Based on the CDR3 plus reference TRBV5-1 and TRBJ2-2, the full variable domain is KAGVTQTPRYLIKTRGQQVTLSCSPISGHRSVSWYQQTPGQGLQFLFEYFSETQRNKGNFPGRFSGRQFSNSRSEMNVSTLELGDSALYLCASSTVGVPGGTGELFFGEGSRLTVL.

The chain recombines TRBV5-6 with TRBJ1-3, with D perhaps TRBD1 (5 bases). CDR3 size: 17 residues. Germline CDR1 and CDR2: SGHDT and YYEEEE. Trimming left V 1 base short and J 0 bases short, with 14 bases between. CDR3 bases: TGTGCCAGCAGCTTGTGGAGGGGCGCGGGCTCTGGAAACACCATATATTTT. Protein product: CASSLWRGAGSGNTIYF.

V gene TRBV10-1 combines with J gene TRBJ2-2; TRBD1 agrees at 10 bases. V shed 7 bases and J 6 bases; nucleotides not matched to a gene: 5. Germline V CDR1 and CDR2: WNHNN, SYGVQD (reference sequence). The CDR3 contains 14 residues. The CDR3 coding sequence is TGCGCCAGCAATCCGGGACAGGGGTCCGGGGAGCTGTTTTTT. As protein: CASNPGQGSGELFF.

The table lists this clone with a count of one. The rearrangement joins TRBV30 to TRBJ1-2, with D uncertain. CDR1 is GTSNPN and CDR2 is SVGIG in the germline V gene (reference sequence). CDR3 length: 14 amino acids. Trimming took 0 bases from V and 5 from J, leaving 13 bases between them. The DNA for the CDR3 is TGTGCCTGGAGTGTCCGGCTAGGCAGTTATGGCTACACCTTC. It translates to CAWSVRLGSYGYTF.

The chain joins TRBV11-2 to TRBJ2-7; tentative D call: TRBD1 (5 bases). CDR3 length: 14 amino acids. The germline V gene has CDR1 SGHAT and CDR2 FQNNGV. V was pared by 0 bases and J by 5 bases, with 11 bases between. For the CDR3, the DNA is TGTGCCAGCAGCTTAGATCCGGCAGGGAACGAGCAGTACTTC. This codes for CASSLDPAGNEQYF.

In DNA form, the CDR3 reads TGTGCCAGCAGTCCGAATTACAGGGGGCGTAAGGGGACTGAAGCTTTCTTT. Its translation is CASSPNYRGRKGTEAFF. The chain recombines TRBV7-2 with TRBJ1-1, with 9 bases that match TRBD1. J gave up 5 bases and V 6 bases, and 16 bases lay outside the gene matches. The CDR3 loop spans 17 amino acids. From germline, CDR1 is SGHTA and CDR2 FQGNSA.